These 21 T cell receptor beta chains were all obtained from the same sample, sequenced in a study of technical replicates of blood from several donors. The protocol was immunoSEQ multiplex PCR, while the TCRdb copy is restricted to in-frame clones and leaves out a portion. The sample records tens of thousands of clones, approximately 90% being singletons. The material sequenced was PBMCs. The receptor set was obtained from a human donor in good health. Some clones in this sample may be carry-over from other donors' samples.

V gene TRBV4-3 combines with J gene TRBJ2-1; 13 nucleotides agree with TRBD2. The CDR3 covers 16 residues. The germline CDR1 and CDR2 sequences are LGHNA and YSLEER. The J segment lost 3 bases and the V segment lost 4 bases, leaving 3 bases of the junction unmatched. The CDR3 sequence: CASSLGTSGDYNEQFF. The CDR3 bases are TGCGCCAGCAGCCTCGGGACTAGCGGGGACTACAATGAGCAGTTCTTC.

The chain couples TRBV7-9 to TRBJ2-7; D gene unclear. Per germline, CDR1 SEHNR and CDR2 FQNEAQ (reference sequence). The ends were cut back, 0 bases at V and 0 bases at J, with 3 bases in the middle. CDR3 size: 13 residues. In nucleotides, the CDR3 is TGTGCCAGCAGCTTAGCGGCCTCCTACGAGCAGTACTTC. Protein product: CASSLAASYEQYF.

The chain employs TRBV19 and TRBJ2-3, with D perhaps TRBD2 (5 bases). The CDR3 spans 15 residues. Per germline, CDR1 LNHDA and CDR2 SQIVND (reference sequence). Trimming cost V 2 bases and J 2 bases, with 11 bases left between them. The CDR3 coding sequence is TGTGCCAGTAGTATATTCCCGGGGTCCACAGATACGCAGTATTTT. Its protein product is CASSIFPGSTDTQYF.

This chain joins TRBV7-8 and TRBJ1-1; 12 bases fit TRBD1. CDR3 length equals 15 residues. Germline CDR1 is SGHVS and CDR2 is FQNEAQ. Trimming removed 7 bases from V and 6 bases from J; junction bases left unmatched: 9. This CDR3 is CASKAGTGGFSEAFF. DNA for the CDR3: TGTGCCAGCAAAGCCGGGACAGGGGGCTTCTCTGAAGCTTTCTTT. The complete variable domain, with remaining parts taken from reference TRBV7-8 and TRBJ1-1, reads GAGVSQSPRYKVAKRGQDVALRCDPISGHVSLFWYQQALGQGPEFLTYFQNEAQLDKSGLPSDRFFAERPEGSVSTLKIQRTQQEDSAVYLCASKAGTGGFSEAFFGQGTRLTVV.

The V and J genes are TRBV7-2 and TRBJ2-3; 14 nucleotides line up with TRBD2. Germline CDR1 is SGHTA and CDR2 is FQGNSA. Germline trimming cut 5 bases from V and 6 bases from J; bases unmatched to any gene: 7. CDR3 length: 16 residues. CDR3 amino acids: CASSDGTSGRGDTQYF. DNA of the CDR3: TGTGCCAGCAGCGATGGGACTAGCGGGAGAGGGGATACGCAGTATTTT.

This clone was seen only once. The gene calls are TRBV7-8 and TRBJ1-6; D perhaps matches TRBD1 (5 bases). Germline CDR1 reads SGHVS; CDR2 reads FQNEAQ. The V end was cut by 4 bases, the J end by 7 bases, with 17 bases between. CDR3 size: 16 residues. The CDR3 protein is CASSSQFGAGNSPLHF. DNA of the CDR3: TGTGCCAGCAGCTCCCAGTTCGGGGCGGGGAATTCACCCCTCCACTTT.

This chain links TRBV5-1 with TRBJ2-3; D is unclear. The CDR3 is 16 residues long. V was shortened by 0 bases and J by 4 bases, with 15 bases between the two germline ends. Germline V gene lookup returns CDR1 SGHRS and CDR2 YFSETQ. The CDR3, as DNA: TGCGCCAGCAGCTTGGACCGCACAGCCGTAGCAGATACGCAGTATTTT. It encodes CASSLDRTAVADTQYF.

This clone came up once. This chain joins TRBV5-5 and TRBJ2-2; D unresolved. The CDR3 extends over 13 amino acids. V was shortened by 3 bases and J by 1 base, with 4 bases between the two germline ends. Germline V gene lookup returns CDR1 SGHKS and CDR2 YYEKEE (reference sequence). In nucleotides, the CDR3 is TGTGCCAGCAGCTCACAGAACACCGGGGAGCTGTTTTTT. This encodes CASSSQNTGELFF.

The gene calls are TRBV5-1 and TRBJ1-1, with TRBD1 matching over 9 bases. V lost 3 bases and J lost 2; bases outside the gene matches: 5. Germline CDR1 and CDR2: SGHRS and YFSETQ. The CDR3 spans 15 residues. The CDR3 sequence: CASSSWTGVNTEAFF. CDR3 bases: TGCGCCAGCAGCTCATGGACAGGGGTCAACACTGAAGCTTTCTTT. Supplemented by reference TRBV5-1 and TRBJ1-1, the full variable domain reads KAGVTQTPRYLIKTRGQQVTLSCSPISGHRSVSWYQQTPGQGLQFLFEYFSETQRNKGNFPGRFSGRQFSNSRSEMNVSTLELGDSALYLCASSSWTGVNTEAFFGQGTRLTVV.

The chain is built from TRBV10-2 and TRBJ2-7; D is undetermined. Trimming took 7 bases from V and 4 from J, leaving 20 bases between them. This CDR3 is 15 amino acids long. Germline V gene data show CDR1 as WSHSY and CDR2 as SAAADI. For the CDR3, the DNA is TGCGCCAGCACCGAACTGGGCCCCGTCTCTTACGAGCAGTACTTC. Protein sequence: CASTELGPVSYEQYF.

The CDR3 here is CASSLYQGAQSLFF. CDR3 DNA: TGTGCCAGCAGCTTGTATCAAGGGGCGCAGAGTCTGTTTTTT. The chain has TRBV5-6 and TRBJ1-4; D perhaps matches TRBD1 (5 bases). Germline assignment: CDR1 SGHDT and CDR2 YYEEEE. The V end was cut by 1 base, the J end by 14 bases, with 18 bases between. There are 14 residues in the CDR3.

The chain's CDR3 is CAAQGDTYEQYF. CDR3 DNA: TGTGCCGCCCAGGGGGACACCTACGAGCAGTACTTC. V usage is TRBV6-1 and J usage is TRBJ2-7, with 7 nucleotides matching TRBD1. The CDR3 runs 12 residues. Germline V CDR1 and CDR2: MNHNS, SASEGT. J gave up 2 bases and V 11 bases, and 6 bases lay outside the gene matches.

V and J are TRBV4-2 and TRBJ2-5; 12 bases are shared with TRBD2. The CDR3 contains 18 residues. Unmatched junction bases numbered 10, after V lost 1 base and J lost 4 bases. CDR1 and CDR2 (germline): LGHNA, YNFKEQ. The CDR3 here is CASSQGPSGRALGETQYF. The DNA for the CDR3 is TGTGCCAGCAGCCAAGGACCTAGCGGGAGGGCCCTCGGAGAGACCCAGTACTTC.

This clone was seen only once. The chain employs TRBV9 and TRBJ1-6; 8 bases line up with TRBD1. The CDR3 totals 16 residues. With V trimmed by 3 bases and J by 7 bases, 9 bases remained unmatched. Germline V gives CDR1 SGDLS, CDR2 YYNGEE. Written as DNA, the CDR3 is TGTGCCAGCAGCGCAGGGACAGGCCCCGGGAATTCACCCCTCCACTTT. Encoded protein: CASSAGTGPGNSPLHF.

CDR3 region: CASNQRSSYNSPLHF. In DNA, the CDR3 is TGTGCCAGCAACCAACGGAGCTCCTATAATTCACCCCTCCACTTT. This chain connects TRBV21-1 to TRBJ1-6. TRBV21-1 is flagged as a pseudogene. The CDR3 totals 15 residues.

The CDR3 here is CSATTGVGYTF. The CDR3 DNA is TGCAGTGCTACGACAGGGGTAGGCTACACCTTC. The V and J genes are TRBV20-1 and TRBJ1-2; 8 nucleotides match TRBD1. The CDR3 spans 11 residues. Germline assignment: CDR1 DFQATT and CDR2 SNEGSKA (reference sequence). Trimming took 4 bases from V and 8 from J; bases not matched to a gene: 3.

The chain links TRBV12-5 to TRBJ2-2; D possibly corresponds to TRBD1 (6 bases). The CDR3 sequence is 15 residues long. Germline loops: CDR1 LGHNT, CDR2 FRNRAP. The V gene lost 0 bases and the J gene lost 3 bases, with 8 bases spanning the gap. The DNA for the CDR3 is TGTGCTAGTGGTTTGGTGGGACACTACACCGGGGAGCTGTTTTTT. Its protein is CASGLVGHYTGELFF.

The chain carries TRBV4-3 and TRBJ1-1; D is possibly TRBD1 (5 bases). Germline lookup yields CDR1 LGHNA and CDR2 YSLEER. Trimming took off 0 bases at V and 6 bases at J, with 14 bases between the two ends. CDR3 length: 15 residues. Here the CDR3 reads CASSQDRAAKAEAFF. CDR3 DNA sequence: TGCGCCAGCAGCCAAGACAGGGCGGCTAAGGCTGAAGCTTTCTTT.

The V gene is TRBV9, the J gene TRBJ2-3, with TRBD1 as a possible D gene (5 bases). The V end lost 0 bases, the J end lost 1 base, and 12 bases lay between the germline ends. The CDR3 runs to 16 residues. Germline V gene lookup returns CDR1 SGDLS and CDR2 YYNGEE. CDR3 loop: CASSVGQGSRTDTQYF. In nucleotides, the CDR3 is TGTGCCAGCAGCGTAGGGCAGGGTTCGCGCACAGATACGCAGTATTTT.

The chain is built from TRBV6-6 and TRBJ1-5; D is possibly TRBD1 (6 bases). CDR1 MNHNY and CDR2 SVGAGI come from the germline V gene (reference sequence). Trimming left V 10 bases short and J 2 bases short, with 12 bases between. The CDR3 is made up of 13 amino acids. CDR3 nucleotide sequence: TGTGCCATCAGCTGGGGGCGCAATCAGCCCCAGCATTTT. It codes for CAISWGRNQPQHF.

The V gene is TRBV7-9, the J gene TRBJ2-3, with a possible D match to TRBD2 (7 bases). V was clipped by 8 bases and J by 3 bases, with 21 bases between them. The CDR3 is 16 residues long. The germline V gene encodes CDR1 SEHNR and CDR2 FQNEAQ (reference sequence). The CDR3 here is CASSGLGGGPTDTQYF. CDR3 in DNA: TGTGCCAGCTCTGGCCTAGGGGGGGGCCCGACAGATACGCAGTATTTT. The full variable domain, completed using reference TRBV7-9 and TRBJ2-3, is DTGVSQNPRHKITKRGQNVTFRCDPISEHNRLYWYRQTLGQGPEFLTYFQNEAQLEKSRLLSDRFSAERPKGSFSTLEIQRTEQGDSAMYLCASSGLGGGPTDTQYFGPGTRLTVL.